Below, 9 T cell receptor beta chains from the same sample are listed, as sequenced in a study of CXCR3-negative and CXCR3-positive naive CD8 T cells. The TRB libraries of cDNA were built by UMI-labeled 5' RACE. TCRdb reprocessed the 5' RACE reads and reports one entry per CDR3 protein, with no DNA. The sample is made up of about 56,000 distinct CDR3 sequences, and the top ten hold under 25% of it. Sequences were obtained from memory CD8+ T cells from blood. These receptors originate from a human donor in good health. Some clones in this sample may be carry-over from other donors' samples.

The chain combines TRBV7-3 with TRBJ2-5; TCRdb designates TRBD2, a call that cannot be tested without DNA. The germline gives CDR1 SGHTA, CDR2 FQGTGA. The CDR3 extends over 16 amino acids. This CDR3 reads CASSLGLAPRRETQYF.

The rearrangement links TRBV4-3 to TRBJ2-7; TCRdb's D call of TRBD2 is untestable without DNA. This CDR3 is built from 16 residues. The germline V gene has CDR1 LGHNA and CDR2 YSLEER. CDR3 sequence: CASSQDRSLAGIEQYF.

The CDR3: CASSPDRVQETQYF. The V call is TRBV7-6, the J call TRBJ2-5; TCRdb reports TRBD1, a call that lacks DNA to check it against. Germline CDR1 SGHVS, CDR2 FNYEAQ. This CDR3 has 14 amino acids.

The genes are TRBV5-1 and TRBJ1-5. The CDR3 contains 14 residues. Germline CDR1 and CDR2: SGHRS and YFSETQ. CDR3 sequence reads: CASSLNRVNQPQHF.

This rearrangement joins TRBV20-1 to TRBJ2-1; the D call from TCRdb, TRBD2, cannot be confirmed without DNA. Germline CDR1 and CDR2: DFQATT and SNEGSKA (reference sequence). CDR3 length equals 15 residues. CDR3 protein: CSASTSGYPYNEQFF.

This chain links TRBV10-3 with TRBJ2-3. This CDR3 has 12 amino acids. Per germline, CDR1 ENHRY and CDR2 SYGVKD. CDR3 sequence: CAIMGNTDTQYF.

This chain joins TRBV28 and TRBJ2-1. From germline, CDR1 is MDHEN and CDR2 SYDVKM. The CDR3 totals 12 residues. The CDR3 region is CASQATYNEQFF.

The chain is built from TRBV6-5 and TRBJ2-1; the D call of TRBD2 rests on TCRdb alone, since no DNA is present to check it. Germline assignment: CDR1 MNHEY and CDR2 SVGAGI. This CDR3 has 15 residues. CDR3 loop: CASSVAGLAYNEQFF.

V usage is TRBV7-8 and J usage is TRBJ2-7; without DNA, the TCRdb call of TRBD1 cannot be checked. The CDR3 totals 15 residues. Germline V gene data show CDR1 as SGHVS and CDR2 as FQNEAQ. The CDR3 loop reads CASSLVPSGTYEQYF. Using reference TRBV7-8 and TRBJ2-7 for the parts outside the CDR3, the full variable domain is GAGVSQSPRYKVAKRGQDVALRCDPISGHVSLFWYQQALGQGPEFLTYFQNEAQLDKSGLPSDRFFAERPEGSVSTLKIQRTQQEDSAVYLCASSLVPSGTYEQYFGPGTRLTVT.